This TCR beta chain was retrieved from a study of shared clonotypes between healthy human individuals. The germline CDR1 and CDR2 sequences are SGHRS and YFSETQ. This CDR3 comprises 13 residues. V was clipped by 4 bases and J by 3 bases, with 10 bases between them. The input for sorted-subset replicate PCRs was around 0.2 ug DNA, some 30,000 T cell genomes. Profiling relied on immunoSEQ multiplex PCR, and the TCRdb table lists in-frame clones only, not all of them. The sample lists around 1,000,000 clones, approximately 80% occurring once. The J gene is TRBJ1-1, the V gene TRBV5-1; a weak D match, TRBD1 (5 bases). Sample: memory CD4+ T cells from PBMCs. The subset: CD45RA-negative fraction. The source of this sequence is a man aged 18-30 years in good health. Some clones in this sample may be carry-over from other donors' samples. CDR3 amino acids: CASSVQGHTEAFF. The CDR3 nucleotides read TGCGCCAGCAGCGTTCAGGGTCACACTGAAGCTTTCTTT.